These 5 T cell receptor beta chains share one sample of origin, sequenced in a study of cytomegalovirus exposure and HLA in healthy donors. The PCR was carried out with 60 Vbeta primers and 13 Jbeta primers. Method: immunoSEQ multiplex PCR; TCRdb's copy keeps in-frame clones and lacks some. The table lists roughly 180,000 clones, 70% to 85% of them singletons, with 1% to 1.5% in the top ten. Sequenced input: PBMCs. The receptor source for this set is a girl aged 2 to 10 in good health and CMV-seropositive.

V gene TRBV6-1 combines with J gene TRBJ1-5; D not resolved. V was clipped by 6 bases and J by 4 bases, with 4 bases between them. The germline V gene has CDR1 MNHNS and CDR2 SASEGT. The CDR3 has 11 residues. CDR3 loop: CASSLNQPQHF. In DNA, the CDR3 is TGTGCCAGCAGCTTAAATCAGCCCCAGCATTTT.

The chain couples TRBV4-2 to TRBJ2-3; TRBD2 matches at 12 bases. V was pared by 1 base and J by 4 bases, with 3 bases of the junction left unmatched. This CDR3 contains 16 residues. Looked up from germline, CDR1 is LGHNA and CDR2 is YNFKEQ. CDR3 protein: CASSQGLAGDSDTQYF. CDR3 in DNA: TGTGCCAGCAGCCAAGGACTAGCGGGGGACTCAGATACGCAGTATTTT.

The rearrangement joins TRBV7-9 to TRBJ1-2; 12 bases are a match to TRBD1. CDR1 and CDR2 from the germline V gene are SEHNR and FQNEAQ (reference sequence). The CDR3 runs to 16 residues. The J segment lost 4 bases and the V segment lost 5 bases, leaving 8 bases of the junction unmatched. In DNA form, the CDR3 reads TGTGCCAGCAGCACGACGGGACAGGGGGCTGTCTATGGCTACACCTTC. This sequence encodes CASSTTGQGAVYGYTF.

The chain carries TRBV2 and TRBJ2-2; the D gene is possibly TRBD1 (6 bases). The CDR3 totals 16 residues. V lost 4 bases and J lost 10, with 22 bases in between. Germline V lookup: CDR1 SNHLY, CDR2 FYNNEI. In DNA form, the CDR3 reads TGTGCCAGCAGTGTTTCGACAGGTGGGATTAGCGAGGAGCTGTTTTTT. It yields the protein CASSVSTGGISEELFF.

V is TRBV28 and J is TRBJ2-3; 8 bases are shared with TRBD2. The V gene's germline CDR1 is MDHEN and CDR2 SYDVKM. The CDR3 spans 15 residues. V was clipped by 4 bases and J by 4 bases; unmatched bases: 7. This CDR3 is CASSYQREWADTQYF. The CDR3 nucleotides read TGTGCCAGCAGTTACCAGCGGGAGTGGGCAGATACGCAGTATTTT.